The entry below describes one T cell receptor (beta chain). One entry per CDR3 protein, called by TCRdb with MiXCR from the multiplex PCR reads. The sample yields about 270,000 distinct CDR3 sequences, over 25% seen once. Samples came from axillary lymph nodes draining the breast cancer. The entry originates in a study of breast tumors, draining lymph nodes, adjacent tissues. The length of the CDR3 is 15 residues. Germline assignment: CDR1 SEHNR and CDR2 FQNEAQ (reference sequence). With V trimmed by 5 bases and J by 6 bases, 8 bases remained unmatched. The rearrangement joins TRBV7-9 to TRBJ1-4, with 8 bases fitting TRBD1. The specimen was axillary lymph node tissue. This receptor was identified in a female donor with breast cancer. Some clones in this sample may be carry-over from other donors' samples. The DNA for the CDR3 is TGTGCCAGCAGCCAAGACAGGGGTCTCGATGAAAAACTGTTTTTT. Translation gives CASSQDRGLDEKLFF. Filled out from reference TRBV7-9 and TRBJ1-4, the complete variable domain reads DTGVSQNPRHKITKRGQNVTFRCDPISEHNRLYWYRQTLGQGPEFLTYFQNEAQLEKSRLLSDRFSAERPKGSFSTLEIQRTEQGDSAMYLCASSQDRGLDEKLFFGSGTQLSVL.